Following are 2 T cell receptor beta chains from one sample sequenced in a study of radiotherapy plus CTLA-4 blockade in lung cancer. The method was immunoSEQ multiplex PCR; TCRdb's version includes in-frame clones alone and lacks a portion of them. The repertoire holds about 85,000 clones, with about 90% as singletons. The material sequenced was peripheral blood, taken from a patient treated with radiotherapy plus ipilimumab. The receptors come from a human donor with non-small cell lung cancer who had a partial response to radiotherapy plus ipilimumab.

This clone was detected once. This chain uses TRBV5-6 with TRBJ1-2; possible D gene TRBD1, 6 bases. The CDR3 covers 13 residues. CDR1 and CDR2 (germline): SGHDT, YYEEEE. Trimming shortened V by 1 base and J by 7 bases, and 11 bases separated the two germline ends. The CDR3 loop reads CASSLNRESGYTF. CDR3 coding DNA: TGTGCCAGCAGCTTGAACAGGGAGAGTGGCTACACCTTC.

V usage is TRBV5-5 and J usage is TRBJ1-5; D unresolved. CDR3 length equals 18 residues. Germline CDR1 SGHKS, CDR2 YYEKEE (reference sequence). V lost 2 bases to trimming and J lost 1 base, with 19 bases between them. The CDR3 DNA reads as TGTGCCAGCAGCTTTGGCAGGTCCCCAGTGGAAAGCAATCAGCCCCAGCATTTT. This sequence encodes CASSFGRSPVESNQPQHF.